The clone carrying this T cell receptor (beta chain) was picked up a small number of times. Its antigen is unknown. The sample originates from a study of identical twins. Overall study results and limits: It was cross-sectional statistical analysis, not following the same donors, that the conclusions relied on. Sharing of beta out-of-frame sequences by twins showed a weaker excess.

V was trimmed by 2 bases and J by 0 bases, leaving 14 bases between them. There are 17 residues in the CDR3. Germline-derived CDR1 and CDR2 are MGHRA and YSYEKL. It was template switching that added a universal primer site, and there were unique molecular identifiers on the cDNA. TCRdb independently ran MiXCR on the 5' RACE reads; one entry per CDR3 protein. The data hold about 890,000 distinct CDR3 sequences, with 9% to 15% observed a single time. These same data were also listed under a study on yellow fever vaccine responses in identical twins.

This receptor was taken from a woman in her late teens or twenties in good health. The J gene is TRBJ2-4, the V gene TRBV4-1; a weak D match, TRBD1 (5 bases). The sample comprised PBMCs. CDR3 amino acids: CASSQPTAGLAKNIQYF. In nucleotides, the CDR3 is TGCGCCAGCAGCCAACCGACAGCTGGCTTAGCCAAAAACATTCAGTACTTC.